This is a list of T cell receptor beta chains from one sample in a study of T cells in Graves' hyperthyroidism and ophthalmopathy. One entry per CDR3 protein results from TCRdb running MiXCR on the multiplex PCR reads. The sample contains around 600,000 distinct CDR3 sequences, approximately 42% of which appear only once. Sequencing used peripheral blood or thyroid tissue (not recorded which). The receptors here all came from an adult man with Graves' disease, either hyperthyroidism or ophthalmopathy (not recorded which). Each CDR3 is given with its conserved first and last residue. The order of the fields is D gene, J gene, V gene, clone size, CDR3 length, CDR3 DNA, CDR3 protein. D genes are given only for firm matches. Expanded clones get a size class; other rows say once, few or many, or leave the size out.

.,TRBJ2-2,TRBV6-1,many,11,TGTGCCAGCAGTCCCCCCGGGGAGCTGTTTTTT,CASSPPGELFF
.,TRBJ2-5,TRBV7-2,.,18,TGCGCCAGCAGCCAAGACACAGCCCCTGGGGACTACCAAGAGACCCAGTACTTC,CASSQDTAPGDYQETQYF
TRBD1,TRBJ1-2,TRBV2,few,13,TGTGCCAGCAGATTAGACAGGGGAGATGGCTACACCTTC,CASRLDRGDGYTF
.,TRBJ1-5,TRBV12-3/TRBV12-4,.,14,TGTGCCAGCAGGGAGAGAGGGACTAATCAGCCCCAGCATTTT,CASRERGTNQPQHF
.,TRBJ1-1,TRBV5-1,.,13,TGCGCCAGCAGCCCTCAAGGGCCCACTGAAGCTTTCTTT,CASSPQGPTEAFF
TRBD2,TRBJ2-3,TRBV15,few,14,TGTGCCACCAGCAGGACTAGCGTGGAGTGGGTTCAGTATTTT,CATSRTSVEWVQYF
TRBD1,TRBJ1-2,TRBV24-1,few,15,TGTGCCACCAGTGAAGCCGGGACAGGGAGGGATGGCTACACCTTC,CATSEAGTGRDGYTF
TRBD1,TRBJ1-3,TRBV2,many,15,TGTGCCAGGAGCGACGGGACAGCCTCTGGAAACACCATATATTTT,CARSDGTASGNTIYF
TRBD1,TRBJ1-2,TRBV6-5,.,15,TGTGCCAGCAGTTACGACAGGGGGAGAGGCTATGGCTACACCTTC,CASSYDRGRGYGYTF
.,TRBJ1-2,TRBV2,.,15,TGTGCCAGCAGTGCCTCACACCAATCGAACTATGGCTACACCTTC,CASSASHQSNYGYTF
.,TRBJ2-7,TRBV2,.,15,TGTGCCAGCAGCTTGGCGCAGGGGATAGTGTACGAGCAGTACTTC,CASSLAQGIVYEQYF